The sample holds a few counts of the clone carrying this T cell receptor beta chain. Its antigen is unknown. The CDR3 sequence is 13 residues long. CDR1 SGHDN and CDR2 FVKESK come from the germline V gene. Trimming took 3 bases from V and 7 from J, leaving 12 bases between them. These data belong to a study of liver allograft versus peripheral blood T cells. About the study: Recipients' peripheral blood T cell receptor repertoires were compared with those in transplanted livers.

Study-wide results and caveats: A difference was reportedly observed between T cell receptor repertoires inside liver allografts and those in peripheral blood.

TCRdb used MiXCR to reprocess the reads, holding one entry per CDR3 protein. The table has 8,900 or so distinct CDR3 sequences, roughly 20% seen once; the top ten hold 5% to 6.5%. This sequence originates from a human patient who had a liver transplant. Some of the T cells might come from the graft donor. The chain uses TRBV14 and TRBJ1-1; D gene unclear. In DNA, the CDR3 is TGTGCCAGCAGCCATATAAGGTTGAGTGAAGCTTTCTTT. Translated, it gives CASSHIRLSEAFF. The complete variable domain, with remaining parts taken from reference TRBV14 and TRBJ1-1, reads EAGVTQFPSHSVIEKGQTVTLRCDPISGHDNLYWYRRVMGKEIKFLLHFVKESKQDESGMPNNRFLAERTGGTYSTLKVQPAELEDSGVYFCASSHIRLSEAFFGQGTRLTVV.